One and the same sample provided the 2 T cell receptor beta chains below, sequenced in a study of T cell repertoires in cytomegalovirus infection. One entry per CDR3 protein, called by TCRdb with MiXCR from the reads. The sample records some 300,000 distinct CDR3 sequences, 15% to 20% being singletons. Sequencing was done on a sample of PBMCs. These receptors were obtained from a human donor in good health (CMV status not recorded). Some clones in this sample may be carry-over from other donors' samples.

This clonotype came up a few times. The chain combines TRBV28 with TRBJ1-2; TRBD1 matches 8 bases. The CDR3 consists of 16 residues. Germline lookup yields CDR1 MDHEN and CDR2 SYDVKM. With 6 bases clipped from V and 5 bases from J, the junction kept 14 bases outside the gene matches. The DNA of the CDR3 is TGTGCCAGCAGCCCAGGGGGCGCGTTCGTAAGATATGGCTACACCTTC. Its protein product is CASSPGGAFVRYGYTF.

The sample holds many counts of this clonotype. The chain couples TRBV7-2 to TRBJ2-5, with unresolved D. Looked up from germline, CDR1 is SGHTA and CDR2 is FQGNSA. Trimming took off 5 bases at V and 5 bases at J, with 15 bases between the two ends. This CDR3 is built from 14 residues. The CDR3 nucleotides are TGTGCCAGCAGCCAATGGGCCGCCGAGGAGACCCAGTACTTC. Encoded protein: CASSQWAAEETQYF.